The 30 T cell receptor beta chains below come from one sample, sequenced in a study of blood T cell repertoires in COVID-19. Produced via immunoSEQ multiplex PCR; TCRdb's table is partial and in-frame only. The sample has about 82,000 clones, about 73% seen once. The sample comprised peripheral blood. The receptor source for this set is a man in his sixties with COVID-19, enrolled during active disease.

In regard to this clone: Different DNA sequences within this sample yield the same CDR3. This chain uses TRBV29-1 with TRBJ2-7; 7 positions agree with TRBD1. CDR3 length: 13 residues. The germline V gene has CDR1 SQVTM and CDR2 ANQGSEA. The V and J ends lost 4 bases and 3 bases, in that order; junction bases with no gene match: 6. The CDR3 nucleotides are TGCAGCGTTGCTCGAGGGGGCAACTACGAGCAGTACTTC. As protein: CSVARGGNYEQYF.

V usage is TRBV25-1 and J usage is TRBJ1-5; D remains unclear. The CDR3 runs 13 residues. The germline V gene has CDR1 MGHDK and CDR2 SYGVNS. The ends were cut back, 3 bases at V and 3 bases at J, with 6 bases in the middle. Written as DNA, the CDR3 is TGTGCCAGCAGTGAGGGAGTCAATCAGCCCCAGCATTTT. Protein sequence: CASSEGVNQPQHF. The complete variable domain, with remaining parts taken from reference TRBV25-1 and TRBJ1-5, reads EADIYQTPRYLVIGTGKKITLECSQTMGHDKMYWYQQDPGMELHLIHYSYGVNSTEKGDLSSESTVSRIRTEHFPLTLESARPSHTSQYLCASSEGVNQPQHFGDGTRLSIL.

V is TRBV6-5 and J is TRBJ2-2; unclear D gene. The V end was cut by 8 bases, the J end by 3 bases, with 16 bases between. This CDR3 region has 15 residues. CDR1 and CDR2 from the germline V gene are MNHEY and SVGAGI. CDR3 region: CASSRAVDDTGELFF. The CDR3 region has the DNA TGTGCCAGCTCTAGAGCCGTAGACGACACCGGGGAGCTGTTTTTT.

This clone has just a few counts. This chain links TRBV7-9 with TRBJ2-5; D is unresolved. The V gene's germline CDR1 is SEHNR and CDR2 FQNEAQ (reference sequence). Trimming left V 2 bases short and J 7 bases short, with 14 bases between. This CDR3 contains 14 residues. CDR3 bases: TGTGCCAGCAGCTTAAGTCGGCTAGAAGTGACCCAGTACTTC. Protein product: CASSLSRLEVTQYF.

The chain couples TRBV7-3 to TRBJ2-1; D possibly corresponds to TRBD1 (5 bases). Germline CDR1 SGHTA, CDR2 FQGTGA. The CDR3 length is 13 residues. Between the trimmed V and J ends, which lost 3 bases and 3 bases, there was a span of 6 bases. The CDR3 DNA sequence: TGTGCCAGCAGCTTGGACAACTACAATGAGCAGTTCTTC. Translating it yields CASSLDNYNEQFF.

This clone turned up a few times. The chain carries TRBV5-6 and TRBJ2-3, with 7 bases aligning to TRBD1. V lost 4 bases and J lost 1; bases outside the gene matches: 3. Germline V gene sequence: CDR1 SGHDT, CDR2 YYEEEE. The CDR3 contains 14 residues. The CDR3 DNA is TGTGCCAGCAGCCGGGACAGACGCACAGATACGCAGTATTTT. It codes for CASSRDRRTDTQYF. The whole variable domain, filled in from reference TRBV5-6 and TRBJ2-3, reads DAGVTQSPTHLIKTRGQQVTLRCSPKSGHDTVSWYQQALGQGPQFIFQYYEEEERQRGNFPDRFSGHQFPNYSSELNVNALLLGDSALYLCASSRDRRTDTQYFGPGTRLTVL.

This chain links TRBV7-8 with TRBJ2-2; no firm D call. V was pared by 2 bases and J by 2 bases, with 15 bases between. This CDR3 contains 17 residues. Germline values: CDR1 SGHVS, CDR2 FQNEAQ. CDR3 DNA: TGTGCCAGCAGCTTAAGAAGAGACTTACCTAACACCGGGGAGCTGTTTTTT. Protein product: CASSLRRDLPNTGELFF.

The chain recombines TRBV5-4 with TRBJ2-5; tentative D call: TRBD1 (6 bases). The CDR3 spans 15 residues. V was pared by 0 bases and J by 0 bases, with 9 bases between. Germline-derived CDR1 and CDR2 are SGHNT and YYREEE (reference sequence). The CDR3 is CASSLDRVYQETQYF. CDR3 nucleotide sequence: TGTGCCAGCAGCTTGGACAGGGTGTACCAAGAGACCCAGTACTTC. Combining the CDR3 with reference TRBV5-4 and TRBJ2-5 gives the whole variable domain ETGVTQSPTHLIKTRGQQVTLRCSSQSGHNTVSWYQQALGQGPQFIFQYYREEENGRGNFPPRFSGLQFPNYSSELNVNALELDDSALYLCASSLDRVYQETQYFGPGTRLLVL.

The CDR3, as DNA: TGTGCCAGTAGCCCACGGGGGTCGCCCACCGGGGAGCTGTTTTTT. It is translated as CASSPRGSPTGELFF. The rearrangement joins TRBV19 to TRBJ2-2, with D maybe TRBD2 (6 bases). The germline CDR1 and CDR2 sequences are LNHDA and SQIVND (reference sequence). CDR3 size: 15 residues. Trimming cost V 6 bases and J 4 bases, with 15 bases left between them.

This sequence joins TRBV3-1 (or the pseudogene TRBV3-2) and TRBJ2-3; TRBD2 aligns across 7 bases. Germline assignment: CDR1 LGHDT and CDR2 YNNKEL (reference sequence). V lost 1 base and J lost 3; bases outside the gene matches: 13. The CDR3 length is 18 residues. This chain's CDR3 is CASSQVSLGGGPTDTQYF. CDR3 nucleotides: TGTGCCAGCAGCCAAGTTAGTCTGGGGGGAGGGCCAACAGATACGCAGTATTTT.

The V gene is TRBV27, the J gene TRBJ1-2, with TRBD1 matching 8 bases. The CDR3 is made up of 17 amino acids. Germline trimming cut 5 bases from V and 7 bases from J; bases unmatched to any gene: 18. From germline, CDR1 is MNHEY and CDR2 SMNVEV (reference sequence). The CDR3 DNA is TGTGCCAGCAGTCCCACTGGGACAGGCCTAATTCGAGCTGGCTACACCTTC. Amino acids: CASSPTGTGLIRAGYTF.

The chain carries TRBV24-1 and TRBJ2-2, with 11 positions matching TRBD1. The CDR3 extends over 18 amino acids. J was trimmed by 2 bases and V by 3 bases; bases with no gene match: 7. Germline CDR1 reads KGHDR; CDR2 reads SFDVKD. The CDR3 DNA sequence: TGTGCCACCAGTGATCCAGGAGGGACAGGGGGAAACACCGGGGAGCTGTTTTTT. Encoded protein: CATSDPGGTGGNTGELFF.

This clone was detected only once. This chain joins TRBV7-2 and TRBJ2-1; D not resolved. V was pared by 4 bases and J by 6 bases, with 7 bases between. The CDR3 sequence is 12 residues long. In germline, CDR1 is SGHTA, CDR2 FQGNSA. CDR3 in amino acids: CASSSQANEQFF. CDR3 DNA sequence: TGTGCCAGCAGCTCCCAGGCCAATGAGCAGTTCTTC. The entire variable domain, with the rest obtained from reference TRBV7-2 and TRBJ2-1, is as follows: GAGVSQSPSNKVTEKGKDVELRCDPISGHTALYWYRQSLGQGLEFLIYFQGNSAPDKSGLPSDRFSAERTGGSVSTLTIQRTQQEDSAVYLCASSSQANEQFFGPGTRLTVL.

This clone was seen just once. V usage is TRBV5-1 and J usage is TRBJ1-1; 7 bases are a match to TRBD1. The junction had 6 bases not matched to a gene; V was cut back by 4 bases and J by 3 bases. CDR1 is SGHRS, CDR2 YFSETQ, per germline. The CDR3 is 14 residues long. In DNA form, the CDR3 reads TGCGCCAGCAGCCGGGGACAGATTTACACTGAAGCTTTCTTT. This translates into CASSRGQIYTEAFF.

The chain combines TRBV27 with TRBJ1-4; 9 bases agree with TRBD1. Germline V gene sequence: CDR1 MNHEY, CDR2 SMNVEV (reference sequence). The CDR3 length is 16 residues. Unmatched junction bases numbered 7, after V lost 5 bases and J lost 3 bases. In nucleotides, the CDR3 is TGTGCCAGCAGTGCACCACAGGGGGCACCTAATGAAAAACTGTTTTTT. Translating it yields CASSAPQGAPNEKLFF.

The chain has TRBV6-2 or TRBV6-3 and TRBJ2-1; a weak D match, TRBD2 (7 bases). The V and J ends lost 4 bases and 4 bases respectively, with 14 bases between them. This CDR3 region has 15 residues. Germline V CDR1 and CDR2: MNHEY, SVGEGT. CDR3 sequence (DNA): TGTGCCAGCAGTTCCAAGAGGGGGGGATACAATGAGCAGTTCTTC. Translation: CASSSKRGGYNEQFF.

This clone has only a few counts. The rearrangement joins TRBV19 to TRBJ2-5; D possibly corresponds to TRBD2 (5 bases). The CDR3 sequence is 12 residues long. Trimming took 5 bases from V and 8 from J, leaving 12 bases between them. CDR1 is LNHDA, CDR2 SQIVND, per germline (reference sequence). The CDR3 loop reads CASSARTGTQYF. In nucleotides, the CDR3 is TGTGCCAGTAGTGCCCGGACGGGAACCCAGTACTTC.

The chain uses TRBV5-6 and TRBJ2-7; perhaps TRBD2 as D (5 bases). Germline V lookup: CDR1 SGHDT, CDR2 YYEEEE. This CDR3 spans 13 amino acids. V was cut by 3 bases and J by 1 base, with 8 bases left in between. The CDR3 DNA follows: TGTGCCAGCAGCTCGGACTTATCCTACGAGCAGTACTTC. Translating it yields CASSSDLSYEQYF.

The chain joins TRBV5-6 to TRBJ2-7; 7 bases agree with TRBD1. The CDR3 length is 14 residues. V dropped 5 bases and J dropped 2; count of bases not matched to a gene: 7. Germline CDR1 SGHDT, CDR2 YYEEEE. The CDR3: CASRSTGTAYEQYF. DNA of the CDR3: TGTGCCAGCAGATCCACCGGGACAGCCTACGAGCAGTACTTC.

The CDR3 sequence: CASSITGDSQPQHF. CDR3 sequence (DNA): TGTGCCAGTAGTATCACAGGGGATAGTCAGCCCCAGCATTTT. The rearrangement links TRBV19 to TRBJ1-5; 7 bases map to TRBD1. Germline lookup yields CDR1 LNHDA and CDR2 SQIVND (reference sequence). With V trimmed by 3 bases and J by 6 bases, 5 bases remained unmatched. The CDR3 consists of 14 residues.

The J gene is TRBJ2-1, the V gene TRBV27; TRBD2 agrees at 10 bases. Trimming cost V 2 bases and J 7 bases; bases outside gene matches: 8. This CDR3 is built from 16 residues. CDR1 MNHEY and CDR2 SMNVEV come from the germline V gene (reference sequence). CDR3 in DNA: TGTGCCAGCAGTTTAAGGCTAGCGGGAGCCTTTAATGAGCAGTTCTTC. This gives the protein CASSLRLAGAFNEQFF.

The J gene is TRBJ2-1, the V gene TRBV7-9; D is uncertain. The CDR3 consists of 13 residues. From germline, CDR1 is SEHNR and CDR2 FQNEAQ (reference sequence). V lost 1 base, J lost 6 bases, and 7 bases lay in between. The CDR3 here is CASSLGGGNEQFF. The CDR3, as DNA: TGTGCCAGCAGCTTAGGTGGCGGCAATGAGCAGTTCTTC.

The chain has TRBV19 and TRBJ2-1, with 7 bases matching TRBD2. The CDR3 runs 16 residues. The germline V gene encodes CDR1 LNHDA and CDR2 SQIVND (reference sequence). V was pared by 6 bases and J by 8 bases, with 16 bases of the junction left unmatched. CDR3 region: CASSLGPIAAGDEQFF. Written as DNA, the CDR3 is TGTGCCAGTAGCCTTGGTCCGATAGCGGCGGGGGATGAGCAGTTCTTC.

The count of this clone is one. The rearrangement uses TRBV6-5 and TRBJ2-7; 10 bases are shared with TRBD2. V lost 7 bases, J lost 4 bases, and 7 bases stayed unmatched. The CDR3 is 14 amino acids. Germline values: CDR1 MNHEY, CDR2 SVGAGI. The CDR3 region is CASKPGLAIYEQYF. The CDR3 DNA reads as TGTGCCAGCAAACCGGGACTAGCGATTTACGAGCAGTACTTC.

This sequence joins TRBV4-1 and TRBJ2-7; the D gene is possibly TRBD2 (5 bases). The germline V gene has CDR1 MGHRA and CDR2 YSYEKL. V lost 1 base and J 0 bases, leaving 10 bases between the germline ends. The CDR3 totals 15 residues. The CDR3, as DNA: TGCGCCAGCAGCCAAGGTCAAGGAGGCTCCTACGAGCAGTACTTC. Translation gives CASSQGQGGSYEQYF.

The V call is TRBV19, the J call TRBJ2-2, with D possibly being TRBD1 (5 bases). V was shortened by 5 bases and J by 7 bases, with 11 bases between the two germline ends. The CDR3 runs 13 residues. Germline CDR1 is LNHDA and CDR2 is SQIVND (reference sequence). CDR3 region: CASSSQVNGELFF. The CDR3, as DNA: TGTGCCAGTAGTTCACAGGTTAACGGGGAGCTGTTTTTT.

The V and J genes are TRBV3-1 (or the pseudogene TRBV3-2) and TRBJ1-5; D remains unclear. The CDR3 is 14 amino acids. CDR1 is LGHDT and CDR2 is YNNKEL in the germline V gene (reference sequence). The V end lost 3 bases, the J end lost 0 bases, and 6 bases lay between the germline ends. CDR3 sequence reads: CASSQAVSNQPQHF. In DNA, the CDR3 is TGTGCCAGCAGCCAGGCTGTTAGCAATCAGCCCCAGCATTTT.

This chain uses TRBV2 with TRBJ2-1; D may be TRBD1 (6 bases). V lost 6 bases and J 0 bases, leaving 15 bases between the germline ends. CDR1 is SNHLY and CDR2 is FYNNEI in the germline V gene. This CDR3 is 16 amino acids long. In DNA, the CDR3 is TGTGCCAGCAGGGCCCAAGGGGGTCCCTCCTACAATGAGCAGTTCTTC. Amino acid sequence: CASRAQGGPSYNEQFF.

V usage is TRBV18 and J usage is TRBJ1-1; TRBD1 aligns across 7 bases. The germline V gene encodes CDR1 KGHSH and CDR2 LQKENI. The CDR3 is 18 residues long. After removal of 0 bases from V and 3 bases from J, the junction contained 13 bases not matched to a gene. The CDR3 loop reads CASSPPGTLQGRYTEAFF. The CDR3 DNA follows: TGTGCCAGCTCACCACCAGGGACCCTACAGGGGAGGTACACTGAAGCTTTCTTT.

The J gene is TRBJ1-2, the V gene TRBV7-8; 7 bases line up with TRBD1. The junction had 9 bases not matched to a gene; V was cut back by 6 bases and J by 2 bases. This CDR3 contains 15 residues. Germline CDR1 and CDR2: SGHVS and FQNEAQ. This CDR3 is CASRGGGDRNYGYTF. CDR3 coding DNA: TGTGCCAGCAGAGGAGGGGGCGACAGGAACTATGGCTACACCTTC.